Described below is a single T cell receptor beta chain sequence and its context. This sample was taken from a study of T cell responses to AZD1222 COVID-19 vaccine. The CDR3 has 14 residues. With 4 bases removed from V and 7 bases from J, the gap between germline ends came to 13 bases. In germline, CDR1 is LNHDA, CDR2 SQIVND (reference sequence). Profiled with immunoSEQ multiplex PCR; TCRdb holds only in-frame clones, not every one. The sample comprises about 100,000 clones, less than 90% of which are singletons, and more than 1.5% rests with the top ten. This clonotype was obtained from an adult in good health. The gene calls are TRBV19 and TRBJ1-4, with D possibly matching TRBD1 (5 bases). This sample comprised peripheral blood, obtained on day 0 of AZD1222 vaccination. CDR3 coding DNA: TGTGCCAGTAGTACAGGGTCGAGTGGTGAAAAACTGTTTTTT. As protein: CASSTGSSGEKLFF.